These 19 T cell receptor beta chains were all obtained from the same sample, sequenced in a study of human T cells and chemical hapten exposure. In TCRdb, the RACE reads were re-called with MiXCR into one record per CDR3 protein. The profile shows about 80,000 distinct CDR3 sequences, 12% to 15% of them singletons. Indicated time point: pre-sensitization, week 0. As for treatment: therapeutic diphenylcyclopropenone sensitization with weekly scalp DPC. The material was whole blood, obtained in connection with sensitization to the hapten diphenylcyclopropenone (DPC). The source is a woman in her fifties or sixties with alopecia areata. Some clones in this sample may be carry-over from other donors' samples.

This chain uses TRBV18 with TRBJ1-1; 7 bases are a match to TRBD1. This CDR3 is 16 amino acids long. J lost 4 bases, V lost 2 bases, and 10 bases had no gene match. From germline, CDR1 is KGHSH and CDR2 LQKENI. In nucleotides, the CDR3 is TGTGCCAGCTCACCAGCGAACAGGGGCTCGAGCACTGAAGCTTTCTTT. Residues: CASSPANRGSSTEAFF.

This clonotype was found a few times. This rearrangement joins TRBV9 to TRBJ2-7; the match to TRBD2 covers 9 bases. V shed 0 bases, J shed 0 bases, and the junction held 4 bases outside the gene matches. The CDR3 has 16 residues. Per the germline V gene, CDR1 is SGDLS and CDR2 is YYNGEE. The CDR3 protein is CASSVDETSGSYEQYF. DNA for the CDR3: TGTGCCAGCAGCGTAGACGAGACTAGCGGCTCCTACGAGCAGTACTTC.

This clonotype showed up just a few times. The chain links TRBV4-1 to TRBJ1-3, with no clear D. Germline loops: CDR1 MGHRA, CDR2 YSYEKL. The length of the CDR3 is 17 residues. Trimming took 4 bases from V and 4 from J, leaving 20 bases between them. The CDR3 loop is CASSPSAPQAPGNTIYF. The CDR3 DNA is TGCGCCAGCAGCCCGTCGGCCCCCCAGGCGCCGGGAAACACCATATATTTT.

This clonotype appeared many times. The gene calls are TRBV6-2 or TRBV6-3 and TRBJ2-2; maybe TRBD2 (5 bases). V was trimmed by 5 bases and J by 1 base, leaving 11 bases between them. CDR1 and CDR2 from the germline V gene are MNHEY and SVGEGT. The CDR3 covers 15 residues. CDR3 sequence (DNA): TGTGCCAGCAGTCACGAGAGGGAGAACACCGGGGAGCTGTTTTTT. This encodes CASSHERENTGELFF.

This clonotype was observed a handful of times. This chain connects TRBV7-8 to TRBJ2-1, with 13 bases lining up with TRBD2. The CDR3 spans 17 residues. Per the germline V gene, CDR1 is SGHVS and CDR2 is FQNEAQ. Losses at the gene ends were 8 bases for V and 0 bases for J; bases not matched to a gene: 7. Here the CDR3 DNA reads TGTGCCAGCGAAGGACTAGCGGGAGCGAGCTCCTACAATGAGCAGTTCTTC. Protein product: CASEGLAGASSYNEQFF.

The chain couples TRBV7-2 to TRBJ2-7; a weak D match, TRBD1 (6 bases). The CDR3 extends over 15 amino acids. Germline CDR1 reads SGHTA; CDR2 reads FQGNSA. Trimming removed 1 base at V and 2 bases at J, with 12 bases between. CDR3 loop: CASSLESGQPYEQYF. The CDR3 nucleotides are TGTGCCAGCAGCTTAGAATCAGGACAGCCCTACGAGCAGTACTTC.

This clonotype was observed a handful of times. This chain uses TRBV6-5 with TRBJ1-6, with D possibly being TRBD1 (5 bases). V lost 5 bases and J lost 2, with 22 bases in between. The CDR3 is 19 amino acids. Looked up from germline, CDR1 is MNHEY and CDR2 is SVGAGI. For the CDR3, the DNA is TGTGCCAGCAGTGAGACGAGGGTAGGGGAGGCCCCCTATAATTCACCCCTCCACTTT. This codes for CASSETRVGEAPYNSPLHF.

This clonotype was counted at least ten times. The rearrangement joins TRBV4-3 to TRBJ1-2; D not certain. V was clipped by 0 bases and J by 4 bases, with 9 bases between them. The CDR3 length is 14 residues. CDR1 LGHNA and CDR2 YSLEER come from the germline V gene. The CDR3 spells CASSQERVRYGYTF. Written as DNA, the CDR3 is TGCGCCAGCAGCCAAGAAAGGGTTCGCTATGGCTACACCTTC.

The chain combines TRBV7-2 with TRBJ2-3; TRBD2 matches at 14 bases. CDR3 length: 14 amino acids. Trimming cost V 10 bases and J 5 bases; bases outside gene matches: 5. In germline, CDR1 is SGHTA, CDR2 FQGNSA. The CDR3 DNA sequence: TGTGCCAATCGACTAGCGGGAGGGAAAGATACGCAGTATTTT. This gives the protein CANRLAGGKDTQYF.

This clonotype appeared many times. The genes are TRBV29-1 and TRBJ2-5; the D is unclear. CDR3 length: 14 amino acids. Germline CDR1 SQVTM, CDR2 ANQGSEA. V was pared by 3 bases and J by 5 bases, with 16 bases between. The CDR3 reads CSVDVSAARETQYF. CDR3 nucleotides: TGCAGCGTTGACGTTTCTGCGGCTAGGGAGACCCAGTACTTC.

This clonotype was detected only a few times. The chain has TRBV18 and TRBJ2-3, with D possibly TRBD1 on 5 matching bases. CDR3 size: 17 residues. V lost 6 bases to trimming and J lost 2 bases, with 21 bases between them. Germline V gene lookup returns CDR1 KGHSH and CDR2 LQKENI. The CDR3, as DNA: TGTGCCAGCTCGCTCCAGGGCCCGGCCAGTAACACAGATACGCAGTATTTT. It codes for CASSLQGPASNTDTQYF.

The gene calls are TRBV9 and TRBJ1-2, with TRBD1 matching over 9 bases. The CDR3 sequence is 13 residues long. The germline V gene has CDR1 SGDLS and CDR2 YYNGEE. V shed 5 bases, J shed 8 bases, and the junction held 7 bases outside the gene matches. The CDR3 coding sequence is TGTGCCAGCAGGAACCGGGACAGGGTCGGCTACACCTTC. Translating it yields CASRNRDRVGYTF.

The chain uses TRBV9 and TRBJ1-5; 8 bases line up with TRBD1. CDR3 length: 15 amino acids. In germline, CDR1 is SGDLS, CDR2 YYNGEE. With 3 bases clipped from V and 5 bases from J, the junction kept 7 bases outside the gene matches. The CDR3: CASSETGDPYQPQHF. The CDR3 DNA sequence: TGTGCCAGCAGCGAGACAGGGGACCCCTATCAGCCCCAGCATTTT.

The chain carries TRBV18 and TRBJ2-3, with 9 bases matching TRBD1. V lost 7 bases, J lost 2 bases, and 4 bases stayed unmatched. The CDR3 covers 14 residues. Germline V lookup: CDR1 KGHSH, CDR2 LQKENI. CDR3 in DNA: TGTGCCAGCTTATGGGACAGGGACACAGATACGCAGTATTTT. This gives the protein CASLWDRDTDTQYF.

As to this clonotype: The germline gene is not matched at one end of the junction; a read error may be the cause. The J gene is TRBJ2-2, the V gene TRBV28; D unclear. Germline CDR1 and CDR2: MDHEN and SYDVKM. This CDR3 is built from 11 residues. CDR3 bases: TGTGCCAGCAGGTCCCCCGGTGAGCTGTTTTTT. Amino acid sequence: CASRSPGELFF.

There are many counts of this clonotype. This chain connects TRBV14 to TRBJ2-3, with D uncertain. V lost 4 bases to trimming and J lost 1 base, with 9 bases between them. The CDR3 sequence is 14 residues long. Germline CDR1 SGHDN, CDR2 FVKESK. Here the CDR3 reads CASSRNVGTDTQYF. In DNA, the CDR3 is TGTGCCAGCAGCCGGAATGTCGGCACAGATACGCAGTATTTT. Full variable domain (outside the CDR3, taken from reference TRBV14 and TRBJ2-3): EAGVTQFPSHSVIEKGQTVTLRCDPISGHDNLYWYRRVMGKEIKFLLHFVKESKQDESGMPNNRFLAERTGGTYSTLKVQPAELEDSGVYFCASSRNVGTDTQYFGPGTRLTVL.

This clonotype was observed a handful of times. This rearrangement joins TRBV20-1 to TRBJ2-7; TRBD1 agrees at 8 bases. CDR3 length: 14 amino acids. Germline V gives CDR1 DFQATT, CDR2 SNEGSKA (reference sequence). V gave up 5 bases and J gave up 3 bases; unmatched junction bases: 9. CDR3 nucleotide sequence: TGCAGTGCTGAAGGGGCAGGGGGCCACTACGAGCAGTACTTC. Translating it yields CSAEGAGGHYEQYF.

By frequency in the sample, this clonotype is medium-sized. This chain connects TRBV3-1 to TRBJ1-1; D ambiguous. V shed 1 base and J shed 7 bases, with 4 bases lying between them. This CDR3 spans 11 amino acids. Germline loops: CDR1 LGHDT, CDR2 YNNKEL (reference sequence). This CDR3 is CASSQGGEAFF. Written as DNA, the CDR3 is TGTGCCAGCAGCCAAGGAGGTGAAGCTTTCTTT.

There are a few counts of this clonotype. The chain combines TRBV2 with TRBJ2-5, with D possibly TRBD2 on 6 matching bases. V dropped 6 bases and J dropped 4 bases, with 9 bases sitting between them. This CDR3 has 12 residues. Germline V gene sequence: CDR1 SNHLY, CDR2 FYNNEI. The CDR3: CASRRLGETQYF. In DNA form, the CDR3 reads TGTGCCAGCAGGAGACTAGGAGAGACCCAGTACTTC.